One and the same sample provided the 25 T cell receptor beta chains below, sequenced in a study of STAT3 mutations in large granular lymphocyte leukemia. Measured with immunoSEQ multiplex PCR; TCRdb has only the in-frame clones, and not every one. Here the sample spans 10,000 or so clones, roughly 90% being singletons. These receptors have no identified antigens. Findings of the study overall: Every T-cell large granular lymphocyte leukemia patient had at least one immunodominant TCR beta clonotype.

Input material: peripheral blood mononuclear cells. These TCRs come from an older man with T-cell large granular lymphocyte leukemia. Some clones in this sample may be carry-over from other donors' samples.

This rearrangement joins TRBV14 to TRBJ1-2; no clear D. Germline V gives CDR1 SGHDN, CDR2 FVKESK. The CDR3 extends over 13 amino acids. V gave up 1 base and J gave up 7 bases, with 10 bases separating them. The CDR3 reads CASSQVRGAGYTF. The CDR3 bases are TGTGCCAGCAGCCAAGTTCGGGGTGCTGGCTACACCTTC.

CDR3 sequence reads: CSAWWTTEAFF. The DNA for the CDR3 is TGCAGTGCTTGGTGGACGACCGAAGCTTTCTTT. This chain connects TRBV20-1 to TRBJ1-1; no reliable D call. Germline CDR1 DFQATT, CDR2 SNEGSKA (reference sequence). The CDR3 loop spans 11 amino acids. V gave up 5 bases and J gave up 8 bases, with 12 bases separating them.

This clone was recorded once. The rearrangement uses TRBV5-5 and TRBJ2-2, with D unresolved. Germline values: CDR1 SGHKS, CDR2 YYEKEE (reference sequence). This CDR3 has 14 amino acids. V was trimmed by 0 bases and J by 3 bases, leaving 6 bases between them. CDR3 bases: TGTGCCAGCAGCTTGGACAGTTACACCGGGGAGCTGTTTTTT. Residues: CASSLDSYTGELFF.

Written as DNA, the CDR3 is TGTGCCAGCAGCTTAAACCCAACTGTCAACACTGAAGCTTTCTTT. Translation gives CASSLNPTVNTEAFF. J is TRBJ1-1 and V is TRBV7-8, with unresolved D. There are 15 residues in the CDR3. Trimming took off 2 bases at V and 2 bases at J, with 12 bases between the two ends. Germline lookup yields CDR1 SGHVS and CDR2 FQNEAQ.

The V gene is TRBV6-6, the J gene TRBJ1-6; TRBD1 matches 7 bases. The germline gives CDR1 MNHNY, CDR2 SVGAGI (reference sequence). The V gene end was trimmed by 7 bases and the J gene end by 7 bases; junction bases not matched to a gene: 13. The CDR3 consists of 16 residues. CDR3 DNA: TGTGCCAGCACCATAACAGGGGCCCTGGGGAATTCACCCCTCCACTTT. This sequence encodes CASTITGALGNSPLHF.

The chain uses TRBV25-1 and TRBJ2-5; 10 bases align to TRBD1. The CDR3 is made up of 15 amino acids. The V segment lost 5 bases and the J segment 7 bases; nucleotides outside the gene matches: 10. Germline-derived CDR1 and CDR2 are MGHDK and SYGVNS. Here the CDR3 reads CASSTPGQGILTQYF. Written as DNA, the CDR3 is TGTGCCAGCAGTACACCGGGACAGGGGATCTTGACCCAGTACTTC. The full variable domain, with the rest looked up from reference TRBV25-1 and TRBJ2-5, is EADIYQTPRYLVIGTGKKITLECSQTMGHDKMYWYQQDPGMELHLIHYSYGVNSTEKGDLSSESTVSRIRTEHFPLTLESARPSHTSQYLCASSTPGQGILTQYFGPGTRLLVL.

The chain is built from TRBV6-5 and TRBJ2-2, with D possibly being TRBD2 (6 bases). The CDR3 spans 14 residues. Germline V CDR1 and CDR2: MNHEY, SVGAGI. Trimming stripped 8 bases from V and 2 bases from J, with 12 bases between. The CDR3 bases are TGTGCCAGCTACGGCGGACTAAACACCGGGGAGCTGTTTTTT. This codes for CASYGGLNTGELFF.

The chain carries TRBV6-1 and TRBJ2-7; D is perhaps TRBD2 (7 bases). The CDR3 spans 15 residues. Germline CDR1 MNHNS, CDR2 SASEGT. Between the trimmed V and J ends, which lost 4 bases and 0 bases, there was a span of 13 bases. Here the CDR3 reads CASSGGGPSSYEQYF. The CDR3 DNA is TGTGCCAGCAGTGGGGGGGGCCCGAGCTCCTACGAGCAGTACTTC.

The gene calls are TRBV13 and TRBJ1-2; D gene ambiguous. Trimming took off 3 bases at V and 0 bases at J, with 11 bases between the two ends. The germline V gene encodes CDR1 PRHDT and CDR2 FYEKMQ (reference sequence). The CDR3 is 15 residues long. The CDR3 region is CASSFWAEANYGYTF. CDR3 DNA sequence: TGTGCCAGCAGCTTTTGGGCCGAAGCTAACTATGGCTACACCTTC.

The V and J genes are TRBV4-1 and TRBJ1-1; a possible D gene is TRBD1 (5 bases). The V and J ends lost 0 bases and 4 bases respectively, with 21 bases between them. Germline V lookup: CDR1 MGHRA, CDR2 YSYEKL. This CDR3 spans 18 amino acids. The CDR3 region has the DNA TGCGCCAGCAGCCAAGAAAAGGCAGGGATGCGTGGCAGCACTGAAGCTTTCTTT. This translates into CASSQEKAGMRGSTEAFF.

The chain couples TRBV4-2 to TRBJ2-2, with TRBD2 matching 11 bases. Germline loops: CDR1 LGHNA, CDR2 YNFKEQ. Trimming removed 0 bases from V and 3 bases from J; junction bases left unmatched: 0. The CDR3 covers 16 residues. CDR3 coding DNA: TGTGCCAGCAGCCAAGAACTAGCGGGGGACACCGGGGAGCTGTTTTTT. Protein: CASSQELAGDTGELFF.

This clone was observed a handful of times. The gene calls are TRBV9 and TRBJ1-1; perhaps TRBD1 as D (5 bases). The V gene's germline CDR1 is SGDLS and CDR2 YYNGEE. This CDR3 is built from 17 residues. V was clipped by 0 bases and J by 5 bases, with 20 bases between them. The CDR3 DNA is TGTGCCAGCAGCGTAGTTGGGGGGGTCCTGAGAGGGACTGAAGCTTTCTTT. This translates into CASSVVGGVLRGTEAFF.

The J gene is TRBJ2-7, the V gene TRBV18; the D gene could be TRBD1 or TRBD2 (5 bases each). The CDR3 extends over 15 amino acids. CDR1 is KGHSH, CDR2 LQKENI, per germline. V lost 3 bases, J lost 3 bases, and 15 bases lay in between. The CDR3 is CASSPPGRSFYEQYF. The CDR3 bases are TGTGCCAGCTCACCCCCGGGACGGTCGTTCTACGAGCAGTACTTC.

The DNA for the CDR3 is TGCAGCGTTGAAGATCTTCAGGGGAGTACTGGGTCTGGAAACACCATATATTTT. It codes for CSVEDLQGSTGSGNTIYF. The chain couples TRBV29-1 to TRBJ1-3; D possibly corresponds to TRBD1 (6 bases). The germline V gene has CDR1 SQVTM and CDR2 ANQGSEA. V was pared by 0 bases and J by 1 base, with 19 bases between. The CDR3 extends over 18 amino acids.

This rearrangement joins TRBV6-5 to TRBJ1-5; no clear D. CDR3 length: 14 residues. Germline lookup yields CDR1 MNHEY and CDR2 SVGAGI. V lost 2 bases and J 0 bases, leaving 5 bases between the germline ends. The DNA for the CDR3 is TGTGCCAGCAGTTACGACTATAGCAATCAGCCCCAGCATTTT. Amino acids: CASSYDYSNQPQHF.

This sequence joins TRBV6-6 and TRBJ1-5; D may be TRBD1 (5 bases). Germline V lookup: CDR1 MNHNY, CDR2 SVGAGI (reference sequence). This CDR3 is 16 amino acids long. V was clipped by 3 bases and J by 5 bases, with 17 bases between them. This CDR3 is CASSYEAGGAYQPQHF. CDR3 in DNA: TGTGCCAGCAGTTATGAGGCCGGTGGGGCTTATCAGCCCCAGCATTTT.

This clone was picked up one time. The chain has TRBV11-3 and TRBJ2-7, with a possible D match to TRBD1 (5 bases). CDR3 length: 15 residues. Germline V gene data show CDR1 as SGHNT and CDR2 as YENEEA. Deletions cut 4 bases from V and 0 bases from J, with 13 bases between. Here the CDR3 DNA reads TGTGCCAGCAGCTATGGCGACAGCCCCTCCTACGAGCAGTACTTC. Protein: CASSYGDSPSYEQYF.

The chain combines TRBV14 with TRBJ1-2; D not resolved. Trimming left V 5 bases short and J 1 base short, with 14 bases between. Germline values: CDR1 SGHDN, CDR2 FVKESK. CDR3 length equals 15 residues. This CDR3 reads CASSKVGLNNYGYTF. CDR3 DNA sequence: TGTGCCAGCAGCAAAGTAGGGCTTAATAACTATGGCTACACCTTC.

This clone occurred a few times. Compared with germline, one end of the junction differs, possibly owing to a read error. Other DNA sequences in the sample encode the same CDR3. This sequence joins TRBV5-4 and TRBJ1-5, with 7 bases that match TRBD1. Germline V gene sequence: CDR1 SGHNT, CDR2 YYREEE (reference sequence). The CDR3 is 17 residues long. The CDR3 region has the DNA TGCGCCAGCAGCCAGGGGACAGATAAAGGTTTTGATCAGCCCCAGCATTTT. Its protein is CASSQGTDKGFDQPQHF.

This chain uses TRBV19 with TRBJ2-2, with no clear D. Germline CDR1 and CDR2: LNHDA and SQIVND (reference sequence). V was cut by 1 base and J by 3 bases, with 9 bases left in between. The CDR3 is 15 residues long. CDR3 in amino acids: CASSIARTDTGELFF. The CDR3, as DNA: TGTGCCAGTAGTATAGCTAGGACGGACACCGGGGAGCTGTTTTTT.

The CDR3, as DNA: TGTGCCAGCAGCTTAGGGGTGGCTGGAAACACCATATATTTT. It codes for CASSLGVAGNTIYF. V usage is TRBV7-2 and J usage is TRBJ1-3, with D hard to call. Germline V gene lookup returns CDR1 SGHTA and CDR2 FQGNSA. The length of the CDR3 is 14 residues. V was shortened by 1 base and J by 2 bases, with 6 bases between the two germline ends. Complete variable domain (other parts from reference TRBV7-2 and TRBJ1-3): GAGVSQSPSNKVTEKGKDVELRCDPISGHTALYWYRQSLGQGLEFLIYFQGNSAPDKSGLPSDRFSAERTGGSVSTLTIQRTQQEDSAVYLCASSLGVAGNTIYFGEGSWLTVV.

The chain links TRBV29-1 to TRBJ1-4; a possible D gene is TRBD1 (6 bases). Trimming stripped 7 bases from V and 7 bases from J, with 16 bases between. The CDR3 extends over 13 amino acids. The germline V gene encodes CDR1 SQVTM and CDR2 ANQGSEA. CDR3 in DNA: TGCAGCGGATCCAGGGGAATTGGTGAAAAACTGTTTTTT. Encoded protein: CSGSRGIGEKLFF. The full variable domain, rest sourced from reference TRBV29-1 and TRBJ1-4, is SAVISQKPSRDICQRGTSLTIQCQVDSQVTMMFWYRQQPGQSLTLIATANQGSEATYESGFVIDKFPISRPNLTFSTLTVSNMSPEDSSIYLCSGSRGIGEKLFFGSGTQLSVL.

The V gene is TRBV28, the J gene TRBJ2-1, with a tentative D call TRBD2 (5 bases). Trimming shortened V by 4 bases and J by 5 bases, and 18 bases separated the two germline ends. This CDR3 contains 16 residues. Germline values: CDR1 MDHEN, CDR2 SYDVKM. In nucleotides, the CDR3 is TGTGCCAGCAGTTCCCCCGCTGCTTCGGGGAACAATGAGCAGTTCTTC. Amino acids: CASSSPAASGNNEQFF. The full variable domain, rest sourced from reference TRBV28 and TRBJ2-1, is DVKVTQSSRYLVKRTGEKVFLECVQDMDHENMFWYRQDPGLGLRLIYFSYDVKMKEKGDIPEGYSVSREKKERFSLILESASTNQTSMYLCASSSPAASGNNEQFFGPGTRLTVL.

This clone was seen just once. This CDR3 reads CASSPLITGGRADTQYF. The CDR3 nucleotides are TGTGCCAGCTCACCACTAATCACAGGGGGCAGGGCAGATACGCAGTATTTT. The chain recombines TRBV18 with TRBJ2-3; 9 nucleotides agree with TRBD1. The J segment lost 4 bases and the V segment lost 1 base, leaving 9 bases of the junction unmatched. The germline CDR1 and CDR2 sequences are KGHSH and LQKENI. The CDR3 has 17 amino acids.

V is TRBV18 and J is TRBJ1-1; no clear D gene. With 1 base removed from V and 1 base from J, the gap between germline ends came to 10 bases. This CDR3 region has 15 residues. Germline V gene lookup returns CDR1 KGHSH and CDR2 LQKENI. CDR3 DNA: TGTGCCAGCTCACCACTGGGCGGGGAGAACACTGAAGCTTTCTTT. Its translation is CASSPLGGENTEAFF. Combining the CDR3 with reference TRBV18 and TRBJ1-1 gives the whole variable domain NAGVMQNPRHLVRRRGQEARLRCSPMKGHSHVYWYRQLPEEGLKFMVYLQKENIIDESGMPKERFSAEFPKEGPSILRIQQVVRGDSAAYFCASSPLGGENTEAFFGQGTRLTVV.